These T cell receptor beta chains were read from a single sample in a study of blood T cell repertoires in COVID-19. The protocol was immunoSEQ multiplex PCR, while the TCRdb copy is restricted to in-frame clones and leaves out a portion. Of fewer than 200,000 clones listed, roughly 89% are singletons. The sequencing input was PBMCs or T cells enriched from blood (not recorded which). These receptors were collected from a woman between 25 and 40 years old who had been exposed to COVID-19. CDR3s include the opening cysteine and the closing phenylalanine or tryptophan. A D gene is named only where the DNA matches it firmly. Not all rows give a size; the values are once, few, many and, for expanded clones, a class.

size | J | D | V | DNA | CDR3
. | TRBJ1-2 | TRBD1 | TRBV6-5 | TGTGCCAGCAAAACAGGGGTTAGCCTTAACTATGGCTACACCTTC | CASKTGVSLNYGYTF
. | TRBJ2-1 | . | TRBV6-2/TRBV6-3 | TGTGCCAGCAGTTTGAGACAAACATACAATGAGCAGTTCTTC | CASSLRQTYNEQFF
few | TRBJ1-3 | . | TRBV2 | TGTGCCAGCAGTGTGCGGGGAACAGGAGACACCATATATTTT | CASSVRGTGDTIYF
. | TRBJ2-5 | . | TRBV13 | TGTGCCAGCAGCTTATCCCTAGAGGTTCAGTACTTC | CASSLSLEVQYF
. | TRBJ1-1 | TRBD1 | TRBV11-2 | TGTGCCAGCAGCCCTATAGGACAGGGATGGACTGAAGCTTTCTTT | CASSPIGQGWTEAFF
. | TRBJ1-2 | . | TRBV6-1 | TGTGCCAGCAGTGAAGGAGAAATTGGCTACACCTTC | CASSEGEIGYTF
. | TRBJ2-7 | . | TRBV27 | TGTGCCAGCAGTTTAGCAGGGTTCGACGAGCAGTACTTC | CASSLAGFDEQYF
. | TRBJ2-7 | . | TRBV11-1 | TGTGCCAGCACCCCTGAGGGCAGCTACGAGCAGTACTTC | CASTPEGSYEQYF
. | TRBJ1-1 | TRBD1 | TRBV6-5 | TGTGCCAGCAGTTATGGACAGGGGAACACTGAAGCTTTCTTT | CASSYGQGNTEAFF
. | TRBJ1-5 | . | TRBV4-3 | TGCGCCAGCAGCCAAGATACCAGGGCCAATCAGCCCCAGCATTTT | CASSQDTRANQPQHF
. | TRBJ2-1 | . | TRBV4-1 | TGCGCCAGCAGCCAGCTGGGGACGGGGGACTTCGACAATGAGCAGTTCTTC | CASSQLGTGDFDNEQFF
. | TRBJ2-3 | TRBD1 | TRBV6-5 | TGTGCCAGCATTTTAGGACAGGGTACAACAGATACGCAGTATTTT | CASILGQGTTDTQYF
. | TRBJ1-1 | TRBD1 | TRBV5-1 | TGCGCCAGCAGAGGACAGGGTGGTGAAGCTTTCTTT | CASRGQGGEAFF
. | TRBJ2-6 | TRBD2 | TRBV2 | TGTGCCAGCAGTGTGGAGCGGGGGGGCTCTGGGGCCAACGTCCTGACTTTC | CASSVERGGSGANVLTF
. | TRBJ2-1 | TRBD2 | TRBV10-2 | TGCGCCAGCAGTGACCACGGGGGGGCTGAGCAGTTCTTC | CASSDHGGAEQFF
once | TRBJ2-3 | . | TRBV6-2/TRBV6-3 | TGTGCCAGCAGTTATACATCATCGTCAGCAGATACGCAGTATTTT | CASSYTSSSADTQYF
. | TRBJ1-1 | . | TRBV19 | TGTGCCAGCCAACTTATCCAGGGCACTGAAGCTTTCTTT | CASQLIQGTEAFF
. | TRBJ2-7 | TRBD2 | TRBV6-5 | TGTGCCAGCAGTTATGCAGCGGGGAGTTCCTACGAGCAGTACTTC | CASSYAAGSSYEQYF
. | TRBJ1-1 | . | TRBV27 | TGTGCCAGCAGCCGGCGTCGAGGTGAAGCTTTCTTT | CASSRRRGEAFF
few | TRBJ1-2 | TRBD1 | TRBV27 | TGTGCCAGCAGTTTATCTGCCGGACAGGGGGCCTATGGCTACACCTTC | CASSLSAGQGAYGYTF
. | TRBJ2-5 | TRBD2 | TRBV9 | TGTGCCAGCAGCGTAGGACTAGCGGGTATCGAGACCCAGTACTTC | CASSVGLAGIETQYF
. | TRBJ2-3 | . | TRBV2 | TGTGCCAGCAGTGGGGGGGCAGATACGCAGTATTTT | CASSGGADTQYF
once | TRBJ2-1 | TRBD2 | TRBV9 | TGTGCCAGCAGCGTAACGCGGGGGGGCCCCAATGAGCAGTTCTTC | CASSVTRGGPNEQFF
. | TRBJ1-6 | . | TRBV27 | TGTGCCAGCAGACGACAGAATTCACCCCTCCACTTT | CASRRQNSPLHF
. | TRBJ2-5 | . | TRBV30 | TGTGCCTGGTTAGTCAAGGAGACCCAGTACTTC | CAWLVKETQYF
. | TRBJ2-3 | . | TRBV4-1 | TGCGCCAGCAGCCGCTTTCTCGCGGGGAGCGGGGATACGCAGTATTTT | CASSRFLAGSGDTQYF
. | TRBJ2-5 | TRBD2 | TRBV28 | TGTGCCAGCAGTCCACATAGCGGGGGCAAAGAGACCCAGTACTTC | CASSPHSGGKETQYF
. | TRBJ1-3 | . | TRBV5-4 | TGTGCCAGCAGCTTGAGGACAGCGAACTCTGGAAACACCATATATTTT | CASSLRTANSGNTIYF
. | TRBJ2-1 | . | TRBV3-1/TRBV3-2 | TGTGCCAGCAGCCTCGGGACTTCCTACAATGAGCAGTTCTTC | CASSLGTSYNEQFF
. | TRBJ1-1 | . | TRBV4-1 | TGCGCCAGCAGCCCGGGTCAAGTTACATGGGAAGCTTTCTTT | CASSPGQVTWEAFF
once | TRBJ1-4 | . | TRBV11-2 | TGTGCCAGCAGCCTGCACCGAGGCCGGGGGAGGTATGAAAAACTGTTTTTT | CASSLHRGRGRYEKLFF
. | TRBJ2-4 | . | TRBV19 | TGTGCCAGTAGTATAGCACAGGCCTCCAAAAACATTCAGTACTTC | CASSIAQASKNIQYF
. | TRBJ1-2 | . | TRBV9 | TGTGCCAGCAGCCCCTTGGACGGACTGGGCTACACCTTC | CASSPLDGLGYTF
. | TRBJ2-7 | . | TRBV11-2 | TGTGCCAGCAGCTTAGTGGGGCGCCGGGGGGCCAGCTACGAGCAGTACTTC | CASSLVGRRGASYEQYF
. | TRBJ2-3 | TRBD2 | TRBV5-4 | TGTGCCAGCACCTCCGGACTAGTGGTAGATACGCAGTATTTT | CASTSGLVVDTQYF
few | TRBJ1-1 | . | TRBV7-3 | TGTGCCAGCGGGAAACAGGGGAACACTGAAGCTTTCTTT | CASGKQGNTEAFF
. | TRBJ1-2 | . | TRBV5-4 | TGTGCCAGCAGCTTACCCGGGGACATAAGGGGTAGCTACACCTTC | CASSLPGDIRGSYTF
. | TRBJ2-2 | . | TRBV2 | TGTGCCAGCACACCCAGGCGACTAGCGAACACCGGGGAGCTGTTTTTT | CASTPRRLANTGELFF
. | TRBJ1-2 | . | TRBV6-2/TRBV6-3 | TGTGCCAGCAGTTATTTAGACCCGGCAGGGAATGATGGCTACACCTTC | CASSYLDPAGNDGYTF
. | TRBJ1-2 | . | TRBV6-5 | TGTGCCAGCTCGGCAGAAAGGAGCTATGGCTACACCTTC | CASSAERSYGYTF
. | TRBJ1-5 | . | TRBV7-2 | TGTGCCAGCAGTTCAGGGTGGGACTCCGGGAATCAGCCCCAGCATTTT | CASSSGWDSGNQPQHF
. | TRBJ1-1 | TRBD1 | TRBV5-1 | TGCGCCAGCAGCCCTCGGACAGGGGGCGTGGAAACTGAAGCTTTCTTT | CASSPRTGGVETEAFF
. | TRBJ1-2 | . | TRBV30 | TGTGCCTGGAGTGTACGGGGTGAGGGTGGCTACACCTTC | CAWSVRGEGGYTF
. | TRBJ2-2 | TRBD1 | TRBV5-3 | TGTGCCAGAAGCGTGACAGGGCCGAACACCGGGGAGCTGTTTTTT | CARSVTGPNTGELFF
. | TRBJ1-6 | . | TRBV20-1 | TGCAGTGCTAATGAAGGGAGGCGGGATTCACCCCTCCACTTT | CSANEGRRDSPLHF